Shown below are 22 T cell receptor beta chains from a single sample sequenced in a study of T and B cells in COVID-19 patients. TRB rearrangements were amplified by multiplex PCR with BIOMED2 TRB-A/B primers. TCRdb itself ran the multiplex PCR reads through MiXCR, one entry per CDR3 protein. Among more than 20,000 distinct CDR3 sequences listed, 30% to 35% were seen once. TRB was amplified from around 250-460 ng of blood genomic DNA. Source material: blood. Source of these receptors: a human donor who had recovered from COVID-19.

In its sample, this clonotype was seen a few times. The chain uses TRBV7-2 and TRBJ2-3; perhaps D is TRBD1 or TRBD2 (5 bases each). This CDR3 comprises 14 residues. V dropped 2 bases and J dropped 4 bases, with 10 bases sitting between them. The germline CDR1 and CDR2 sequences are SGHTA and FQGNSA. The CDR3 loop reads CASSLRGVADTQYF. The CDR3 DNA reads as TGTGCCAGCAGCTTAAGGGGAGTGGCAGATACGCAGTATTTT.

This clonotype has more than one count but fewer than ten. The rearrangement links TRBV13 to TRBJ2-7; TRBD2 is a possible D gene (5 bases). Germline V CDR1 and CDR2: PRHDT, FYEKMQ (reference sequence). The CDR3 sequence is 16 residues long. V lost 5 bases and J 0 bases, leaving 17 bases between the germline ends. This chain's CDR3 is CASSTPDGVISYEQYF. The CDR3, as DNA: TGTGCCAGCAGCACCCCTGACGGGGTTATCTCCTACGAGCAGTACTTC.

This clonotype appeared many times. The CDR3: CASSLSLPGYEQYF. Written as DNA, the CDR3 is TGTGCCAGCAGCCTCAGTCTTCCGGGCTACGAGCAGTACTTC. The chain combines TRBV27 with TRBJ2-7; D uncertain. The V and J ends lost 6 bases and 3 bases respectively, with 15 bases between them. This CDR3 spans 14 amino acids. Germline V gene lookup returns CDR1 MNHEY and CDR2 SMNVEV (reference sequence).

This clonotype was found a few times. The chain is built from TRBV7-9 and TRBJ2-1, with D perhaps matching TRBD2 (6 bases). From germline, CDR1 is SEHNR and CDR2 FQNEAQ (reference sequence). V was shortened by 8 bases and J by 4 bases, with 18 bases between the two germline ends. The CDR3 runs to 15 residues. CDR3 DNA sequence: TGTGCCAGCGGAGGAGGGACTGGTAAATACAATGAGCAGTTCTTC. This translates into CASGGGTGKYNEQFF.

The V call is TRBV7-6, the J call TRBJ1-2, with D possibly matching TRBD1 (6 bases). Deletions cut 5 bases from V and 4 bases from J, with 17 bases between. Germline CDR1 SGHVS, CDR2 FNYEAQ. The CDR3 runs 15 residues. The CDR3 DNA reads as TGTGCCAGCAGCCTTCGCCCTGACAGGAGCTATGGCTACACCTTC. Protein product: CASSLRPDRSYGYTF.

This clonotype showed up many times. This rearrangement joins TRBV19 to TRBJ1-2; TRBD1 is a possible D gene (5 bases). The CDR3 contains 13 residues. Germline V gives CDR1 LNHDA, CDR2 SQIVND (reference sequence). Trimming removed 7 bases at V and 4 bases at J, with 13 bases between. The CDR3 DNA reads TGTGCCAGTACCGAGGGACGGATCTATGGCTACACCTTC. Its protein is CASTEGRIYGYTF.

The rearrangement joins TRBV6-1 to TRBJ1-6; D may be TRBD1 (6 bases). Germline values: CDR1 MNHNS, CDR2 SASEGT. Between the trimmed V and J ends, which lost 0 bases and 3 bases, there was a span of 6 bases. The CDR3 runs to 15 residues. CDR3 loop: CASSEAGGYNSPLHF. The CDR3, as DNA: TGTGCCAGCAGTGAAGCAGGGGGCTATAATTCACCCCTCCACTTT.

This clonotype is deemed medium-sized. The chain combines TRBV6-5 with TRBJ2-1; TRBD2 agrees at 12 bases. The germline V gene has CDR1 MNHEY and CDR2 SVGAGI. V shed 6 bases, J shed 5 bases, and the junction held 2 bases outside the gene matches. The CDR3 spans 14 residues. CDR3 sequence reads: CASRLAGGHNEQFF. The CDR3 DNA sequence: TGTGCCAGCAGACTAGCGGGAGGCCACAATGAGCAGTTCTTC.

This clonotype was seen only a few times. The chain employs TRBV5-6 and TRBJ2-3, with 8 bases that match TRBD1. CDR1 is SGHDT, CDR2 YYEEEE, per germline. The CDR3 spans 18 residues. Trimming took 3 bases from V and 4 from J; bases not matched to a gene: 16. CDR3 in DNA: TGTGCCAGCAGCTACTACCCAGGGGGCGTAGGACGCCCAGATACGCAGTATTTT. Protein: CASSYYPGGVGRPDTQYF.

The chain couples TRBV6-6 to TRBJ2-7; 10 positions agree with TRBD2. V shed 5 bases, J shed 0 bases, and the junction held 4 bases outside the gene matches. CDR3 length: 15 residues. Germline values: CDR1 MNHNY, CDR2 SVGAGI (reference sequence). The CDR3 spells CASSGSGGASYEQYF. The CDR3 DNA reads TGTGCCAGCAGTGGGAGCGGGGGGGCCTCCTACGAGCAGTACTTC.

V usage is TRBV6-5 and J usage is TRBJ1-5; D ambiguous. CDR1 is MNHEY and CDR2 is SVGAGI in the germline V gene. The CDR3 loop spans 14 amino acids. With 2 bases removed from V and 6 bases from J, the gap between germline ends came to 11 bases. This chain's CDR3 is CASSYGRFSQPQHF. The CDR3 nucleotides read TGTGCCAGCAGTTACGGACGCTTCAGTCAGCCCCAGCATTTT.

This clonotype was detected ten times or more. The genes are TRBV6-5 and TRBJ2-3; 12 nucleotides align to TRBD2. The CDR3 is made up of 16 amino acids. V was clipped by 4 bases and J by 3 bases; unmatched bases: 5. Per the germline V gene, CDR1 is MNHEY and CDR2 is SVGAGI. The CDR3 nucleotides are TGTGCCAGCAGTTCGCCTAGCGGGGGGGCGACAGATACGCAGTATTTT. Its translation: CASSSPSGGATDTQYF.

This chain links TRBV28 with TRBJ2-7; 10 bases fit TRBD1. The V segment lost 7 bases and the J segment 7 bases; nucleotides outside the gene matches: 13. The CDR3 spans 15 residues. Germline values: CDR1 MDHEN, CDR2 SYDVKM. DNA for the CDR3: TGTGCCAGCACTCCGACAGGGGGCGCTTCGTCTGAGCAGTACTTC. As protein: CASTPTGGASSEQYF.

This clonotype was seen more than once but under ten times. The CDR3 protein is CASSLKTEIYNEQFF. The CDR3 DNA follows: TGTGCCAGCAGCTTAAAGACAGAAATCTACAATGAGCAGTTCTTC. The J gene is TRBJ2-1, the V gene TRBV7-9, with D possibly TRBD1 on 5 matching bases. Germline V gives CDR1 SEHNR, CDR2 FQNEAQ (reference sequence). This CDR3 has 15 amino acids. V lost 2 bases, J lost 3 bases, and 11 bases lay in between.

This clonotype was observed at least ten times. This chain links TRBV19 with TRBJ1-1; D is unclear. The ends were cut back, 2 bases at V and 5 bases at J, with 6 bases in the middle. The CDR3 extends over 12 amino acids. CDR1 LNHDA and CDR2 SQIVND come from the germline V gene (reference sequence). The CDR3 coding sequence is TGTGCCAGTAGTATATGGGCGACTGAAGCTTTCTTT. Its protein product is CASSIWATEAFF.

This clonotype was detected many times. The chain combines TRBV6-6 with TRBJ2-7; D possibly corresponds to TRBD1 (6 bases). This CDR3 comprises 14 residues. Trimming left V 4 bases short and J 0 bases short, with 10 bases between. Germline lookup yields CDR1 MNHNY and CDR2 SVGAGI (reference sequence). The chain's CDR3 is CASSSQGNSYEQYF. In DNA, the CDR3 is TGTGCCAGCAGTTCACAGGGTAACTCCTACGAGCAGTACTTC.

This chain uses TRBV6-2 or TRBV6-3 with TRBJ2-7; D may be TRBD2 (5 bases). This CDR3 is 13 amino acids long. From germline, CDR1 is MNHEY and CDR2 SVGEGT. Trimming pared 2 bases from V and 5 bases from J, leaving 10 bases between. CDR3 nucleotides: TGTGCCAGCAGTTACCGGAGGAATCACGAGCAGTACTTC. Its protein is CASSYRRNHEQYF.

This clonotype ranks as medium-sized (0.01 to 0.1%). The V call is TRBV18, the J call TRBJ2-1; D not resolved. V lost 2 bases and J 4 bases, leaving 6 bases between the germline ends. Germline CDR1 and CDR2: KGHSH and LQKENI. The length of the CDR3 is 13 residues. CDR3 nucleotides: TGTGCCAGCTCACCAGAGGATTACAATGAGCAGTTCTTC. Translated, it gives CASSPEDYNEQFF.

The rearrangement joins TRBV5-6 to TRBJ2-7, with D maybe TRBD2 (6 bases). This CDR3 is built from 15 residues. Trimming shortened V by 3 bases and J by 3 bases, and 16 bases separated the two germline ends. Germline CDR1 and CDR2: SGHDT and YYEEEE. For the CDR3, the DNA is TGTGCCAGCAGCTCCCTCCGGGGGAACCTCTACGAGCAGTACTTC. Residues: CASSSLRGNLYEQYF.

The chain carries TRBV4-3 and TRBJ2-2; D possibly corresponds to TRBD2 (6 bases). Trimming took off 5 bases at V and 1 base at J, with 17 bases between the two ends. The CDR3 consists of 17 residues. Germline assignment: CDR1 LGHNA and CDR2 YSLEER. The CDR3 reads CASSAREDFGNTGELFF. CDR3 nucleotide sequence: TGCGCCAGCAGCGCAAGGGAGGACTTCGGGAACACCGGGGAGCTGTTTTTT.

This clonotype showed up just a few times. The chain has TRBV5-5 and TRBJ2-5; a possible D gene is TRBD2 (6 bases). Germline V CDR1 and CDR2: SGHKS, YYEKEE (reference sequence). This CDR3 is built from 15 residues. Trimming left V 6 bases short and J 3 bases short, with 18 bases between. In DNA form, the CDR3 reads TGTGCCAGCAACCTACTGGGACTGGCTAAAGAGACCCAGTACTTC. Its translation: CASNLLGLAKETQYF.

The chain is built from TRBV27 and TRBJ2-1, with 8 bases matching TRBD2. V gave up 5 bases and J gave up 2 bases; unmatched junction bases: 14. Germline values: CDR1 MNHEY, CDR2 SMNVEV (reference sequence). The CDR3 has 18 residues. The CDR3 spells CASSPQGFRGGPYNEQFF. The CDR3 DNA reads as TGTGCCAGCAGTCCGCAAGGATTCCGGGGGGGCCCCTACAATGAGCAGTTCTTC.